This T cell receptor beta chain is from a study of T-cell reconstitution after alpha-beta-depleted transplantation in children. This CDR3 has 13 residues. Germline CDR1 reads SGHRS; CDR2 reads YFSETQ. The V and J ends lost 1 base and 4 bases respectively, with 8 bases between them. As to this clonotype: The antigen is not known.

Unique molecular identifiers were incorporated when the TCRbeta library was constructed. Each CDR3 protein is one row after TCRdb ran MiXCR on the PCR reads. The sample contains around 370,000 distinct CDR3 sequences, roughly 17% of which appear only once. Study-wide points: T-cell numbers and diversity, one year after transplant, stemmed largely from T cells that were newly produced.

The source material was PBMCs, mostly from graft donor cells, sampled 360 days after TCRalphabeta/CD19-depleted stem cell transplant. V and J are TRBV5-1 and TRBJ1-2; a possible D gene is TRBD1 (5 bases). The TCR originated in a male patient aged 2-15 years who had a stem cell transplant for acute lymphoblastic leukemia, so the T cells may come from the graft donor. CDR3 residues: CASSLKGSYGYTF. The CDR3 DNA sequence: TGCGCCAGCAGCTTGAAGGGGAGCTATGGCTACACCTTC.